A selection of T cell receptor beta chains follows, all from one sample in a study of T-cell memory formation after mild COVID-19. Via MiXCR, TCRdb re-called the 5' RACE reads, giving one row per CDR3 protein. This sample yields over 30,000 distinct CDR3 sequences, of which more than 9.5% are seen a single time; approximately 29% belongs to the top ten. The sequenced sample was PBMCs or a T cell subset sorted from them (not recorded which). Receptors were obtained from a man younger than 35 who had mild COVID-19 (a few samples of this study predate the infection). Cell type and time point are not known. Each CDR3 is given with its conserved first and last residue. The D gene is left open where the match is weak. Expanded clones are given a class, and other clones once, few, many or no size at all.

NA	few	TRBV4-3	TRBJ2-7	CASSQGRSVKSYEQYF	TGCGCCAGCAGCCAAGGTCGCAGCGTCAAAAGTTACGAGCAGTACTTC
NA	many	TRBV6-5	TRBJ1-2	CASSQPPGEGGYTF	TGTGCCAGCAGTCAACCCCCCGGGGAGGGGGGCTACACCTTC
TRBD1	many	TRBV29-1	TRBJ2-1	CSEPGQGDEQFF	TGCAGCGAACCGGGACAGGGGGACGAGCAGTTCTTC
TRBD1	many	TRBV20-1	TRBJ1-1	CSAADRADTEAFF	TGCAGTGCCGCCGACAGGGCGGACACTGAAGCTTTCTTT
NA	many	TRBV12-3/TRBV12-4	TRBJ1-1	CASRPNRQPNTEAFF	TGTGCCAGCAGACCAAATAGACAGCCGAACACTGAAGCTTTCTTT
TRBD1	many	TRBV7-9	TRBJ1-2	CASSLQGVYGYTF	TGTGCCAGCAGCCTCCAGGGGGTCTATGGCTACACCTTC
NA	many	TRBV6-5	TRBJ1-4	CASGTRRVKHEKLFF	TGTGCCAGCGGAACTCGCCGGGTCAAGCATGAAAAACTGTTTTTT
NA	many	TRBV7-2	TRBJ1-6	CASTRRAVDNSPLHF	TGTGCCAGCACTCGGAGGGCAGTTGATAATTCACCCCTCCACTTT
TRBD2	many	TRBV10-3	TRBJ2-1	CAITRTSGGSYNEQFF	TGTGCCATCACGCGGACTAGCGGGGGCTCCTACAATGAGCAGTTCTTC
TRBD1	many	TRBV29-1	TRBJ2-2	CSVEEDRGDPGELFF	TGCAGCGTTGAAGAAGACAGGGGAGATCCCGGGGAGCTGTTTTTT
NA	many	TRBV28	TRBJ1-2	CASSLEQGPDPYGYTF	TGTGCCAGCAGTCTGGAGCAGGGGCCGGACCCCTATGGCTACACCTTC
TRBD1	many	TRBV7-2	TRBJ2-2	CASSLGQATTGELFF	TGTGCCAGCAGCTTGGGACAGGCGACCACCGGGGAGCTGTTTTTT
NA	many	TRBV24-1	TRBJ2-1	CATSDPFGGVQFF	TGTGCCACCAGTGATCCTTTTGGGGGCGTGCAGTTCTTC
TRBD1	many	TRBV7-2	TRBJ2-1	CASSGHRGSYNEQFF	TGTGCCAGCAGCGGCCACAGGGGAAGCTACAATGAGCAGTTCTTC
NA	few	TRBV18	TRBJ1-5	CASSPQGDQPQHF	TGTGCCAGCTCACCACAGGGCGATCAGCCCCAGCATTTT
NA	many	TRBV7-2	TRBJ1-2	CASSPAGLLGYGYTF	TGTGCCAGCAGCCCAGCGGGGCTCTTGGGGTATGGCTACACCTTC
NA	many	TRBV7-6	TRBJ2-1	CASSFGYEQFF	TGTGCCAGCAGCTTTGGCTATGAGCAGTTCTTC
TRBD1	NA	TRBV6-1	TRBJ1-2	CASSESEGGGYGYTF	TGTGCCAGCAGTGAAAGTGAAGGGGGCGGCTATGGCTACACCTTC
NA	many	TRBV9	TRBJ2-5	CASSVGGAYETQYF	TGTGCCAGCAGCGTAGGGGGGGCTTACGAGACCCAGTACTTC
TRBD2	many	TRBV11-1	TRBJ2-3	CASSLTSGGAWNTQYF	TGTGCCAGCAGCTTGACTAGCGGGGGGGCCTGGAATACGCAGTATTTT
TRBD2	many	TRBV9	TRBJ2-3	CASSHSGGTDTQYF	TGTGCCAGCAGCCACAGCGGGGGCACAGATACGCAGTATTTT
TRBD2	many	TRBV12-3/TRBV12-4	TRBJ2-1	CASSLTGGKHNEQFF	TGTGCCAGCAGTTTAACGGGGGGTAAACACAATGAGCAGTTCTTC
TRBD2	many	TRBV9	TRBJ2-2	CASSVAGGELFF	TGTGCCAGCAGCGTAGCGGGGGGAGAGCTGTTTTTT
NA	few	TRBV2	TRBJ2-3	CASSASVLDTQYF	TGTGCCAGCAGTGCTAGCGTGTTAGATACGCAGTATTTT
TRBD2	many	TRBV5-1	TRBJ2-3	CASSSMTSADTQYF	TGCGCCAGCAGCTCGATGACTAGCGCAGATACGCAGTATTTT
NA	many	TRBV3-1	TRBJ2-3	CASSQLTGNTDTQYF	TGTGCCAGCAGCCAACTGACAGGAAACACAGATACGCAGTATTTT
NA	many	TRBV7-6	TRBJ2-3	CASSLDSDTQYF	TGTGCCAGCAGCTTAGACTCAGATACGCAGTATTTT
TRBD1	many	TRBV12-3/TRBV12-4	TRBJ1-1	CASTRTGRNTEAFF	TGTGCCAGCACCAGGACAGGGCGGAACACTGAAGCTTTCTTT
TRBD1	NA	TRBV5-1	TRBJ2-7	CASSFHSGTAYEQYF	TGCGCCAGCAGCTTCCACTCCGGGACAGCCTACGAGCAGTACTTC
TRBD1	few	TRBV18	TRBJ2-7	CASSVDRVSYEQYF	TGTGCCAGCTCAGTGGACAGGGTGTCCTACGAGCAGTACTTC
NA	few	TRBV12-3/TRBV12-4	TRBJ1-1	CASSTGSTEAFF	TGTGCCAGCAGTACCGGGTCCACTGAAGCTTTCTTT
NA	NA	TRBV19	TRBJ2-7	CASSIGRGPYEQYF	TGTGCCAGTAGTATAGGCAGGGGTCCCTACGAGCAGTACTTC